The 20 T cell receptor beta chains below come from one sample, sequenced in a study of blood T cell repertoires in COVID-19. Generated by immunoSEQ multiplex PCR, the TCRdb table keeps only in-frame clones and is missing some. The sample records about 130,000 clones, around 77% being singletons. Material: peripheral blood. The receptors originated from a human donor in a cohort sampled during active COVID-19.

This chain uses TRBV27 with TRBJ2-5; a weak D match, TRBD2 (6 bases). V gave up 5 bases and J gave up 4 bases, with 17 bases separating them. The germline V gene encodes CDR1 MNHEY and CDR2 SMNVEV (reference sequence). This CDR3 spans 15 amino acids. CDR3 region: CASSHWGGDGETQYF. The CDR3 nucleotides read TGTGCCAGCAGTCATTGGGGCGGGGACGGAGAGACCCAGTACTTC.

V gene TRBV3-1 (or the pseudogene TRBV3-2) combines with J gene TRBJ1-2; no clear D. The CDR3 is 15 residues long. CDR1 is LGHDT, CDR2 YNNKEL, per germline (reference sequence). Trimming cost V 2 bases and J 8 bases, with 18 bases left between them. CDR3 in DNA: TGTGCCAGCAGCCAAAATAGCCCCCGAAGAAGAGGCTACACCTTC. It encodes CASSQNSPRRRGYTF.

This clone was counted a single time. V gene TRBV18 combines with J gene TRBJ2-7, with D tentatively TRBD2 (5 bases). This CDR3 has 16 amino acids. Germline V gives CDR1 KGHSH, CDR2 LQKENI. Deletions cut 1 base from V and 0 bases from J, with 13 bases between. This chain's CDR3 is CASSPRTEFSSYEQYF. The DNA for the CDR3 is TGTGCCAGCTCACCACGGACTGAGTTTAGCTCCTACGAGCAGTACTTC.

For this clone: A read error is likely, as this CDR3 ends without the conserved phenylalanine or tryptophan. No DNA is shown, since the ends of the CDR3 on it are uncertain; the CDR3 is the one TCRdb lists. This sequence joins TRBV2 and TRBJ1-1; TRBD1 is the table's D call and was not checked against the DNA. The CDR3 sequence runs 12 residues, both termini included. Looked up from germline, CDR1 is SNHLY and CDR2 is FYNNEI. CDR3: CASSAQVTAPDA.

The chain is built from TRBV5-5 and TRBJ1-1, with D possibly TRBD1 on 5 matching bases. Trimming removed 0 bases at V and 1 base at J, with 19 bases between. The CDR3 totals 18 residues. Germline-derived CDR1 and CDR2 are SGHKS and YYEKEE (reference sequence). Written as DNA, the CDR3 is TGTGCCAGCAGCTTGGAGGCAGGGAGGTGGCTAGGGAACACTGAAGCTTTCTTT. It yields the protein CASSLEAGRWLGNTEAFF.

As DNA, the CDR3 is TGTGCCAGCAGTTTATCCAGGCCGGAGACCCAGTACTTC. It encodes CASSLSRPETQYF. The chain joins TRBV12-3 or TRBV12-4 to TRBJ2-5; D unclear. The CDR3 sequence is 13 residues long. Deletions cut 2 bases from V and 5 bases from J, with 9 bases between.

This clone was counted a few times. The CDR3 region is CASSLGVAGSGNTIYF. The DNA for the CDR3 is TGTGCCAGCAGCTTGGGGGTGGCAGGCTCTGGAAACACCATATATTTT. V and J are TRBV5-6 and TRBJ1-3; D gene unclear. Germline V gene sequence: CDR1 SGHDT, CDR2 YYEEEE. This CDR3 has 16 residues. Trimming removed 0 bases at V and 0 bases at J, with 10 bases between.

This clone has more than one count but fewer than ten. The chain has TRBV9 and TRBJ2-7; D gene unclear. Trimming took off 3 bases at V and 4 bases at J, with 5 bases between the two ends. In germline, CDR1 is SGDLS, CDR2 YYNGEE. The CDR3 spans 11 residues. The DNA for the CDR3 is TGTGCCAGCAGCGACCTATACGAGCAGTACTTC. It yields the protein CASSDLYEQYF.

The gene calls are TRBV18 and TRBJ1-5; D not certain. This CDR3 is built from 13 residues. V dropped 3 bases and J dropped 7 bases, with 10 bases sitting between them. Germline CDR1 reads KGHSH; CDR2 reads LQKENI. CDR3 residues: CASSPGIEQPQHF. The DNA for the CDR3 is TGTGCCAGCTCACCCGGGATCGAGCAGCCCCAGCATTTT.

The V gene is TRBV5-1, the J gene TRBJ2-3; tentative D call: TRBD1 (6 bases). Trimming cost V 5 bases and J 10 bases, with 17 bases left between them. The germline CDR1 and CDR2 sequences are SGHRS and YFSETQ. This CDR3 spans 13 amino acids. The chain's CDR3 is CASRPDRTLAQYF. In DNA, the CDR3 is TGCGCCAGCAGGCCCGACAGGACTTTAGCGCAGTATTTT.

The V call is TRBV15, the J call TRBJ1-6, with 8 bases lining up with TRBD1. CDR3 length: 19 amino acids. Germline V gene lookup returns CDR1 LNHNV and CDR2 YYDKDF (reference sequence). V shed 0 bases, J shed 9 bases, and the junction held 16 bases outside the gene matches. CDR3 coding DNA: TGTGCCACCAGCAGAGATGTGGCAGGGGGCACCCATCGGTCTTCACCCCTCCACTTT. This sequence encodes CATSRDVAGGTHRSSPLHF. The variable domain in full, with the rest retrieved from reference TRBV15 and TRBJ1-6, is DAMVIQNPRYQVTQFGKPVTLSCSQTLNHNVMYWYQQKSSQAPKLLFHYYDKDFNNEADTPDNFQSRRPNTSFCFLDIRSPGLGDTAMYLCATSRDVAGGTHRSSPLHFGNGTRLTVT.

The rearrangement links TRBV2 to TRBJ2-2; no definite D call. The CDR3 contains 12 residues. The germline gives CDR1 SNHLY, CDR2 FYNNEI. The V gene lost 11 bases and the J gene lost 5 bases, with 12 bases spanning the gap. The CDR3 nucleotides read TGTGCCCCCCAACGAGTAACCGGGGAGCTGTTTTTT. Translated: CAPQRVTGELFF.

The CDR3 is CASSPGLAGGRRTDTQYF. CDR3 DNA sequence: TGTGCCAGCAGCCCCGGACTAGCGGGGGGCCGTCGCACAGATACGCAGTATTTT. The chain joins TRBV7-8 to TRBJ2-3, with 14 bases identical to TRBD2. Germline V gene sequence: CDR1 SGHVS, CDR2 FQNEAQ. Trimming cost V 5 bases and J 1 base; bases outside gene matches: 8. This CDR3 has 18 amino acids.

The rearrangement joins TRBV2 to TRBJ2-2; TRBD2 matches at 8 bases. The CDR3 spans 16 residues. Germline CDR1 SNHLY, CDR2 FYNNEI. V lost 5 bases and J lost 0; bases outside the gene matches: 5. The CDR3 nucleotides read TGTGCCAGCAGTCTAAGCGGGGGAGCGAACACCGGGGAGCTGTTTTTT. Translation: CASSLSGGANTGELFF. The full variable domain, its missing parts supplied by reference TRBV2 and TRBJ2-2, is EPEVTQTPSHQVTQMGQEVILRCVPISNHLYFYWYRQILGQKVEFLVSFYNNEISEKSEIFDDQFSVERPDGSNFTLKIRSTKLEDSAMYFCASSLSGGANTGELFFGEGSRLTVL.

This clone came up a few times. The V call is TRBV3-1 (or the pseudogene TRBV3-2), the J call TRBJ2-1, with 7 bases matching TRBD2. V lost 2 bases, J lost 4 bases, and 5 bases stayed unmatched. This CDR3 contains 15 residues. CDR1 LGHDT and CDR2 YNNKEL come from the germline V gene (reference sequence). CDR3 sequence (DNA): TGTGCCAGCAGCCAACCGGGACTACTATACAATGAGCAGTTCTTC. Protein sequence: CASSQPGLLYNEQFF.

This rearrangement joins TRBV7-7 to TRBJ2-5, with 11 bases that match TRBD1. In germline, CDR1 is SSHAT, CDR2 FNYEAQ (reference sequence). The CDR3 is made up of 16 amino acids. Unmatched junction bases numbered 5, after V lost 5 bases and J lost 0 bases. Here the CDR3 reads CASSPRTGGYQETQYF. CDR3 DNA sequence: TGTGCCAGCAGCCCGAGGACAGGGGGCTACCAAGAGACCCAGTACTTC.

This chain uses TRBV4-1 with TRBJ1-2; TRBD1 agrees at 7 bases. V shed 1 base and J 7 bases; nucleotides not matched to a gene: 9. Germline V lookup: CDR1 MGHRA, CDR2 YSYEKL. The CDR3 runs to 15 residues. In nucleotides, the CDR3 is TGCGCCAGCAGCCAAGGGATTGACAGGGTATCTGGCTACACCTTC. As protein: CASSQGIDRVSGYTF.

This chain uses TRBV5-6 with TRBJ1-3, with no clear D. V dropped 0 bases and J dropped 4 bases, with 8 bases sitting between them. Germline V gives CDR1 SGHDT, CDR2 YYEEEE. The CDR3 sequence is 14 residues long. Here the CDR3 reads CASSLVQYGNTIYF. The CDR3 DNA reads as TGTGCCAGCAGCTTGGTTCAGTACGGAAACACCATATATTTT.

J is TRBJ1-1 and V is TRBV11-2; the D gene is possibly TRBD1 (6 bases). Germline lookup yields CDR1 SGHAT and CDR2 FQNNGV. This CDR3 has 14 residues. With 5 bases removed from V and 4 bases from J, the gap between germline ends came to 14 bases. The CDR3 DNA follows: TGTGCCAGCAGCCTCGGGGGGCAGGGCACTGAAGCTTTCTTT. Its protein product is CASSLGGQGTEAFF.

The rearrangement joins TRBV5-6 to TRBJ1-1, with D perhaps TRBD1 (6 bases). This CDR3 is built from 15 residues. The V gene's germline CDR1 is SGHDT and CDR2 YYEEEE. V lost 0 bases to trimming and J lost 2 bases, with 11 bases between them. CDR3 DNA: TGTGCCAGCAGCTTGGTTGGGACACCTAACACTGAAGCTTTCTTT. The encoded protein is CASSLVGTPNTEAFF.